The subject of this entry is one T cell receptor beta chain. The data were taken from a study of shared clonotypes between healthy human individuals. The germline CDR1 and CDR2 sequences are GTSNPN and SVGIG (reference sequence). The CDR3 totals 13 residues. With 3 bases removed from V and 7 bases from J, the gap between germline ends came to 13 bases. TCRdb's copy holds only in-frame clones and misses some; the assay was immunoSEQ multiplex PCR. The sample has some 2 million clones; approximately 95% are singletons. Material: naive CD4+ T cells sorted from blood. Subset described: CD45RA+ positively selected. The TCR originated in a man younger than 35 in good health. This chain joins TRBV30 and TRBJ2-1; unclear D gene. CDR3 in amino acids: CAWRARYGNEQFF. CDR3 DNA: TGTGCCTGGAGGGCCCGTTACGGAAATGAGCAGTTCTTC.